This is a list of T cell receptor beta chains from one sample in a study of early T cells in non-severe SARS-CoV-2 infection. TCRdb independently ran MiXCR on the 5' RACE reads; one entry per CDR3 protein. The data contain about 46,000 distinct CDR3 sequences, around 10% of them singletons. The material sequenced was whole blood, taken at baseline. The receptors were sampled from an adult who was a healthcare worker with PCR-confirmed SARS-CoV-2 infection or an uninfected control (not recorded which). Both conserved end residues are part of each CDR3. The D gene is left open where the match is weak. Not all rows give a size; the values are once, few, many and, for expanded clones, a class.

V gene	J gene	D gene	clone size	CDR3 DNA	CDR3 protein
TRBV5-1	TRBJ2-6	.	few	TGCGCCAGCAGTTCCGATGCCTCTGGGGCCAACGTCCTGACTTTC	CASSSDASGANVLTF
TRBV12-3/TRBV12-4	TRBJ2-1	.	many	TGTGCCAGCAGCATCGGGACGACGATGGGGTTCTTC	CASSIGTTMGFF
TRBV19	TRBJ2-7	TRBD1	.	TGTGCCACTAGGACCTCGGAAGGGACAGTAGGCTACGAGCAGTACTTC	CATRTSEGTVGYEQYF
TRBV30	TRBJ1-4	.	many	TGTGCCGGCATCCAAGGGGCCTGGGGTGAAAAACTGTTTTTT	CAGIQGAWGEKLFF
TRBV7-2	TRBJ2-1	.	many	TGTGCCAGCAGCTTTGACAGTTACTACAATGAGCAGTTCTTC	CASSFDSYYNEQFF
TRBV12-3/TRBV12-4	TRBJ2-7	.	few	TGTGCCAGCAGTTTATCGTGGGGCTACGAGCAGTACTTC	CASSLSWGYEQYF
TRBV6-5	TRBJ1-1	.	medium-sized	TGTGCCAGCAGTTACTCGGGCCAGGTGTTCACTGAAGCTTTCTTT	CASSYSGQVFTEAFF
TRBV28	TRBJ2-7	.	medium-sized	TGTGCCAGCAGTGCTGACAGTTTCTCCTACGAGCAGTACTTC	CASSADSFSYEQYF
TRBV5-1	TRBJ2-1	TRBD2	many	TGCGCCAGCAGCTTATCCCTAGCGGGAGGCCCCGGGGGCTACAATGAGCAGTTCTTC	CASSLSLAGGPGGYNEQFF
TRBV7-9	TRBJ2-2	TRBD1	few	TGTGCCAGCAGCCCGCGGACAGGGGGACAGAACACCGGGGAGCTGTTTTTT	CASSPRTGGQNTGELFF
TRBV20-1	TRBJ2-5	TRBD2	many	TGCAGTGCGGTTAGCGGGGCAGAGACCCAGTACTTC	CSAVSGAETQYF
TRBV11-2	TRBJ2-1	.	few	TGTGCCAGCAGCCCTATGGGGGGGCTAAGTCACAATGAGCAGTTCTTC	CASSPMGGLSHNEQFF
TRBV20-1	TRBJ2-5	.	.	TGCAGTGCTAGTGAGGGGGAAAGGACCCAGTACTTC	CSASEGERTQYF
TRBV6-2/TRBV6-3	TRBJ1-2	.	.	TGTGCCAGCCGGACAGAAAAATTTTATGGCTACACCTTC	CASRTEKFYGYTF
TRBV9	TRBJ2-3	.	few	TGTGCCAGCAGCGATAGTCTTGTCACAGATACGCAGTATTTT	CASSDSLVTDTQYF
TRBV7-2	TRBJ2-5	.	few	TGTGCCAGCAGCTTTGGCCCGGAAGAGACCCAGTACTTC	CASSFGPEETQYF
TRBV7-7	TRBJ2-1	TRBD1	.	TGTGCTAGCAGCTTGGGGACAGGGACGGGTGAGCAGTTCTTC	CASSLGTGTGEQFF
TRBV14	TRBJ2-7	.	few	TGTGCCAGCAGCCTAATAGGGGGAAGGAACTACGAGCAGTACTTC	CASSLIGGRNYEQYF
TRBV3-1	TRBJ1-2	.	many	TGTGCCAGCAGCCAAGCCTGGGGAGGGGACTATGGCTACACCTTC	CASSQAWGGDYGYTF
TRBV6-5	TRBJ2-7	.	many	TGTGCCAGCAGTTACTCCCACAGATCCTACGAGCAGTACTTC	CASSYSHRSYEQYF
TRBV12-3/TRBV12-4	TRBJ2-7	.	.	TGTGCCAGCAGTTTAGATACAGGGCAGAACTACGAGCAGTACTTC	CASSLDTGQNYEQYF
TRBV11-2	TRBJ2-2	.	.	TGTGCCAGCAGCTTACAAGGGACCCATCACAGTGAGCTGTTTTTT	CASSLQGTHHSELFF
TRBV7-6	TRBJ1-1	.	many	TGTGCCAGCAGCTTTCTACAGGGCTCTGGAACTGAAGCTTTCTTT	CASSFLQGSGTEAFF
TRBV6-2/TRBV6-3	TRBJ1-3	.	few	TGTGCCAGCAGTCCGTACTCACCCGGGAGAAACACCATATATTTT	CASSPYSPGRNTIYF
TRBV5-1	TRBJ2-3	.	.	TGCGCCAGCAGAACGGGGCCGGCCGGCACAGATACGCAGTATTTT	CASRTGPAGTDTQYF
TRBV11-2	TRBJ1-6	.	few	TGTGCCAGCAGCTTATTTGGGGACTATAATTCACCCCTCCACTTT	CASSLFGDYNSPLHF
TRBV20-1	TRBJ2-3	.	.	TGCAGTGCAGGCCTAGATACAGATACGCAGTATTTT	CSAGLDTDTQYF
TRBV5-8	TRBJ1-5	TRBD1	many	TGTGCCAGCAGCCCAGAGGGGGCGCTCAGTCAGCCCCAGCATTTT	CASSPEGALSQPQHF
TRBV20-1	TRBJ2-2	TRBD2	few	TGCAGTGCTAGAGGGCCAGCGGGAGCAGTCGGGGAGCTGTTTTTT	CSARGPAGAVGELFF
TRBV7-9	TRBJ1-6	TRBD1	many	TGTGCCAGCAGCACCAGACAGGGGGCTAATTCACCCCTCCACTTT	CASSTRQGANSPLHF
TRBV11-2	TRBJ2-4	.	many	TGTGCCAGCAGCTTTACTGAAGGGGACATTCAGTACTTC	CASSFTEGDIQYF
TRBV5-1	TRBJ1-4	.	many	TGCGCCAGCAGCGCACAGGGACTTGCAACTAATGAAAAACTGTTTTTT	CASSAQGLATNEKLFF
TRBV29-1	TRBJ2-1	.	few	TGCAGCGTTGAAGTTCCGGGGGAGAGCTCCTACAATGAGCAGTTCTTC	CSVEVPGESSYNEQFF
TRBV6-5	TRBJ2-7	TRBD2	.	TGTGCCAGCAGTCCCCGGGGGGCCTACGAGCAGTACTTC	CASSPRGAYEQYF
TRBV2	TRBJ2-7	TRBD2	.	TGTGCCAGCTCGGGAGGGATCTACGAGCAGTACTTC	CASSGGIYEQYF
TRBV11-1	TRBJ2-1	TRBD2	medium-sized	TGTGCCAGCAGTAGCGGGAGGGCCTACAATGAGCAGTTCTTC	CASSSGRAYNEQFF
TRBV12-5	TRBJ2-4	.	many	TGTGCTAGTGGTCTCGGGACCCAAGAAGACATTCAGTACTTC	CASGLGTQEDIQYF
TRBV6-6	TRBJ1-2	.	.	TGTGCCAGCAAGGGGGTTGATAACTATGGCTACACCTTC	CASKGVDNYGYTF
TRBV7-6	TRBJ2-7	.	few	TGTGCCAGCAGCTTTGAACGGGGGTACGAGCAGTACTTC	CASSFERGYEQYF
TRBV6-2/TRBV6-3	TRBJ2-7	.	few	TGTGCCAGCAGCTCGGCATCGGGGCAGTACTTC	CASSSASGQYF
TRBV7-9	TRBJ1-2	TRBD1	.	TGTGCCAGCAGGTCTATTGGTGGGACAGGGATCTATGGCTACACCTTC	CASRSIGGTGIYGYTF
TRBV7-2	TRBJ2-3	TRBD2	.	TGTGCCAGCAGCTCTAGCGGGGTTAGCACAGATACGCAGTATTTT	CASSSSGVSTDTQYF